This record concerns one T cell receptor beta chain sequence. These data come from a study of blood T cell repertoires in COVID-19. Produced via immunoSEQ multiplex PCR; TCRdb's table is partial and in-frame only. This table holds roughly 65,000 clones, about nine tenths found once. V trimming: 6 bases; J trimming: 0 bases; junction bases outside the gene matches: 8. The V gene's germline CDR1 is MNHNY and CDR2 SVGAGI (reference sequence). The CDR3 has 15 amino acids. The chain carries TRBV6-6 and TRBJ2-7; 7 bases line up with TRBD1. The source material was peripheral blood. The TCR comes from a woman aged 60-70 years with acute or convalescent COVID-19. DNA of the CDR3: TGTGCCAGCAGGGGGGATGACAGGGCCTCCTACGAGCAGTACTTC. Translating it yields CASRGDDRASYEQYF.